The 17 T cell receptor beta chains in this list originate from one sample, sequenced in a study of Tregs in tolerant kidney transplant recipients. These receptors are not linked to any known antigen. The repertoire was sequenced with immunoSEQ multiplex PCR; TCRdb's copy has only in-frame clones and lacks some. The table records around 30,000 clones, approximately 80% of them present only once. Source material: Tregs from blood cultured with allogeneic cells. The receptor set was obtained from a human donor in good health.

This clone was counted a few times. This chain uses TRBV15 with TRBJ2-5, with D possibly being TRBD1 (6 bases). With 4 bases removed from V and 2 bases from J, the gap between germline ends came to 20 bases. This CDR3 has 17 residues. Per germline, CDR1 LNHNV and CDR2 YYDKDF (reference sequence). For the CDR3, the DNA is TGTGCCACCAGCACTAACCTCAGGGGCCCCTCTCAAGAGACCCAGTACTTC. This sequence encodes CATSTNLRGPSQETQYF.

The V call is TRBV2, the J call TRBJ2-5, with D possibly TRBD2 on 6 matching bases. Trimming took off 5 bases at V and 2 bases at J, with 12 bases between the two ends. Germline CDR1 is SNHLY and CDR2 is FYNNEI. This CDR3 spans 14 amino acids. The CDR3 bases are TGTGCCAGCAGTAAGGGACTGAATCAAGAGACCCAGTACTTC. It encodes CASSKGLNQETQYF.

The genes are TRBV9 and TRBJ1-6, with 7 bases that match TRBD1. The V segment lost 3 bases and the J segment 6 bases; nucleotides outside the gene matches: 6. The CDR3 is made up of 15 amino acids. The germline gives CDR1 SGDLS, CDR2 YYNGEE. The CDR3 DNA sequence: TGTGCCAGCAGCGGAAGAGGACAGGTTAATTCACCCCTCCACTTT. Protein product: CASSGRGQVNSPLHF.

This clone was seen just once. The chain employs TRBV4-3 and TRBJ1-2; D is undetermined. The ends were cut back, 0 bases at V and 2 bases at J, with 10 bases in the middle. The V gene's germline CDR1 is LGHNA and CDR2 YSLEER. The CDR3 sequence is 15 residues long. CDR3 residues: CASSQEWEANYGYTF. For the CDR3, the DNA is TGCGCCAGCAGCCAAGAGTGGGAGGCCAACTATGGCTACACCTTC.

V is TRBV7-2 and J is TRBJ2-5; TRBD1 matches at 7 bases. The CDR3 runs to 14 residues. Germline values: CDR1 SGHTA, CDR2 FQGNSA. The J segment lost 4 bases and the V segment lost 5 bases, leaving 7 bases of the junction unmatched. The CDR3 loop is CASSPQGIGETQYF. The CDR3 bases are TGTGCCAGCAGCCCACAGGGGATAGGAGAGACCCAGTACTTC.

This chain connects TRBV5-1 to TRBJ1-6; a possible D gene is TRBD1 (5 bases). Germline V gives CDR1 SGHRS, CDR2 YFSETQ. The CDR3 consists of 14 residues. The germline V and J ends were trimmed by 2 bases and 9 bases, with 12 bases remaining between them. The CDR3 DNA follows: TGCGCCAGCAGCTTAACAGGCGGTGGTTCACCCCTCCACTTT. It translates to CASSLTGGGSPLHF.

The V and J genes are TRBV7-2 and TRBJ2-7; 10 bases map to TRBD2. CDR3 length: 14 residues. The V and J ends lost 4 bases and 0 bases, in that order; junction bases with no gene match: 0. The V gene's germline CDR1 is SGHTA and CDR2 FQGNSA. CDR3 region: CASSSSGSSYEQYF. The CDR3 region has the DNA TGTGCCAGCAGCTCTAGCGGGAGCTCCTACGAGCAGTACTTC.

The rearrangement uses TRBV7-2 and TRBJ1-1; D is unclear. Germline V CDR1 and CDR2: SGHTA, FQGNSA. CDR3 length: 14 amino acids. The ends were cut back, 9 bases at V and 0 bases at J, with 14 bases in the middle. CDR3 residues: CASRQFGVNTEAFF. CDR3 DNA: TGTGCCAGTCGCCAATTTGGGGTGAACACTGAAGCTTTCTTT.

This chain connects TRBV4-1 to TRBJ1-6; a weak D match, TRBD1 (6 bases). This CDR3 comprises 14 residues. V gave up 3 bases and J gave up 3 bases, with 6 bases separating them. From germline, CDR1 is MGHRA and CDR2 YSYEKL. The CDR3 here is CASSHRGYNSPLHF. For the CDR3, the DNA is TGCGCCAGCAGCCACAGGGGCTATAATTCACCCCTCCACTTT.

The chain joins TRBV2 to TRBJ2-1, with TRBD2 identical over 8 bases. This CDR3 is 14 amino acids long. The V and J ends lost 8 bases and 8 bases, in that order; junction bases with no gene match: 11. Per germline, CDR1 SNHLY and CDR2 FYNNEI. CDR3 DNA sequence: TGTGCCAGCGAAAAGGGCCTAGCGGGTGATGAGCAGTTCTTC. Its protein is CASEKGLAGDEQFF.

The chain is built from TRBV5-6 and TRBJ1-1; the D gene is possibly TRBD1 (5 bases). The germline V and J ends were trimmed by 3 bases and 5 bases, with 14 bases remaining between them. The CDR3 runs to 14 residues. CDR1 SGHDT and CDR2 YYEEEE come from the germline V gene. The DNA of the CDR3 is TGTGCCAGCAGCTCCCTCGGGGGGAGAACTGAAGCTTTCTTT. Encoded protein: CASSSLGGRTEAFF.

CDR3 residues: CASSLGGAGGGADTQYF. The CDR3 DNA is TGTGCCAGCAGCTTAGGTGGTGCGGGGGGCGGTGCAGATACGCAGTATTTT. The gene calls are TRBV7-2 and TRBJ2-3; 8 bases match TRBD2. CDR3 size: 17 residues. The germline V gene has CDR1 SGHTA and CDR2 FQGNSA. The V segment lost 1 base and the J segment 4 bases; nucleotides outside the gene matches: 10.

The V call is TRBV10-3, the J call TRBJ2-2; a possible D gene is TRBD2 (5 bases). V was shortened by 10 bases and J by 1 base, with 13 bases between the two germline ends. Germline CDR1 and CDR2: ENHRY and SYGVKD. The CDR3 extends over 14 amino acids. The CDR3 sequence is CATLPRGNTGELFF. CDR3 coding DNA: TGTGCCACCTTACCCCGGGGGAACACCGGGGAGCTGTTTTTT.

This clone showed up just once. This chain joins TRBV9 and TRBJ1-2, with 10 positions matching TRBD1. Germline trimming cut 4 bases from V and 7 bases from J; bases unmatched to any gene: 10. Germline V gene lookup returns CDR1 SGDLS and CDR2 YYNGEE. CDR3 size: 15 residues. CDR3 in amino acids: CASSPWTGGESGYTF. CDR3 nucleotide sequence: TGTGCCAGCAGCCCCTGGACAGGGGGTGAAAGTGGCTACACCTTC.

This sequence joins TRBV6-5 and TRBJ1-2, with a weak D call TRBD1 (6 bases). The V end was cut by 6 bases, the J end by 11 bases, with 19 bases between. The CDR3 runs to 13 residues. From germline, CDR1 is MNHEY and CDR2 SVGAGI. CDR3 sequence: CASRIPGLGGYTF. CDR3 nucleotides: TGTGCCAGCAGAATCCCGGGCCTAGGGGGATACACCTTC.

The rearrangement links TRBV5-1 to TRBJ2-3, with D possibly called TRBD1 or TRBD2 (5 bases each). CDR1 SGHRS and CDR2 YFSETQ come from the germline V gene. The CDR3 covers 16 residues. Trimming took 4 bases from V and 2 from J, leaving 17 bases between them. The chain's CDR3 is CASSPSRGVFTDTQYF. In nucleotides, the CDR3 is TGCGCCAGCAGCCCCAGTCGAGGGGTGTTCACAGATACGCAGTATTTT.

This chain joins TRBV5-1 and TRBJ1-2; 8 bases map to TRBD1. The V segment lost 4 bases and the J segment 8 bases; nucleotides outside the gene matches: 7. Germline CDR1 SGHRS, CDR2 YFSETQ. The CDR3 runs 13 residues. The CDR3 coding sequence is TGCGCCAGCAGCCCCGGACAGGGCCGAGGCTACACCTTC. Amino acid sequence: CASSPGQGRGYTF.